This T cell receptor beta chain derives from a study of Ad26.COV2.S vaccination and SARS-CoV-2 variants. Across the study: Ad26.COV2.S arm of COV1001 included the donor.

The V gene end was trimmed by 2 bases and the J gene end by 6 bases; junction bases not matched to a gene: 4. CDR3 length equals 14 residues. The germline gives CDR1 SGHRS, CDR2 YFSETQ. TCRdb's table, derived via immunoSEQ multiplex PCR, lists solely in-frame clones and lacks some. The sample gives about 400,000 clones, over 75% of which show up once; 1.5% to 2% is in the top ten. Treatment specified: roughly 18 received Ad26.COV2.S at low or high dose, single or two shots; roughly five received placebo; per-sample allocation not given. All samples were drawn on day 63, counting from the first vaccine or placebo injection. Findings of the study overall: Placebo recipients and vaccine recipients were similar in non-spike TCR breadth.

This clone appeared a single time. What it binds is unknown. The chain uses TRBV5-1 and TRBJ2-1; 8 positions agree with TRBD1. The material sequenced was peripheral blood, taken in a trial of Ad26.COV2.S vaccine versus placebo. This clonotype was sampled from a person between 18 and 59 years old who received the Ad26.COV2.S COVID-19 vaccine or a placebo. Here the CDR3 reads CASSFQGAVNEQFF. The DNA of the CDR3 is TGCGCCAGCAGCTTTCAGGGGGCGGTCAATGAGCAGTTCTTC.